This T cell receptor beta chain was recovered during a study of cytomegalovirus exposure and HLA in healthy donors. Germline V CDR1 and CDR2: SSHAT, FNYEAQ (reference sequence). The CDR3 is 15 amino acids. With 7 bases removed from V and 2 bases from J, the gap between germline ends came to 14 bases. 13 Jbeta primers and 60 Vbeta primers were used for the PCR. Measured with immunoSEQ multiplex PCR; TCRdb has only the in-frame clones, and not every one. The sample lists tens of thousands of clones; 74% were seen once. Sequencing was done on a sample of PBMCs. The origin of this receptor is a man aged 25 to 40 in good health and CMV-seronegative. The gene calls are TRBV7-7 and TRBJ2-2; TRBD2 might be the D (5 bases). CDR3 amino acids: CASTQGGRNTGELFF. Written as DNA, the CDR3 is TGTGCCAGCACCCAAGGCGGGCGCAACACCGGGGAGCTGTTTTTT.